This T cell receptor (beta chain) derives from a study of T-cell memory formation after mild COVID-19. Across the study: The TCR clusters were mostly specific to one donor. Whole-study findings and limits: From day 15 to 85, contracting clones were balanced between CD4 and CD8, whereas later expanders leaned toward CD4+. Several responding clones turned up in pre-infection memory, indicating that cross-reactive memory may have taken part.

This clonotype was seen more than once but under ten times. Its antigen is still unknown. Via MiXCR, TCRdb re-called the 5' RACE reads, giving one row per CDR3 protein. The table lists 90,000 to 120,000 distinct CDR3 sequences, approximately 14% of them singletons. From germline, CDR1 is MNHEY and CDR2 SMNVEV (reference sequence). The junction had 17 bases not matched to a gene; V was cut back by 6 bases and J by 6 bases. The CDR3 is 17 amino acids. Sequencing used PBMCs or a T cell subset sorted from them (not recorded which). The rearrangement uses TRBV27 and TRBJ1-5, with 7 positions matching TRBD1. The TCR originated in a man aged 18 to 30 who had mild COVID-19 (a few samples of this study predate the infection). Cell type and time point are not known. CDR3 sequence: CASSLIRDRKGAQPQHF. The CDR3 nucleotides read TGTGCCAGCAGCCTAATCCGGGACAGAAAGGGCGCTCAGCCCCAGCATTTT.